This TCR beta chain derives from a study of memory CD4+ T cells and cytomegalovirus serostatus. The V gene's germline CDR1 is SNHLY and CDR2 FYNNEI. Trimming took 6 bases from V and 0 from J; bases not matched to a gene: 3. This CDR3 spans 15 amino acids. Single viable CD3+CD4+CD8-CD45RO+ cells were sorted as the memory CD4+ T cells. The assay was immunoSEQ multiplex PCR, and TCRdb's table has in-frame clones only and misses some. The sample yields 56,000 or so clones, 82% seen once. The chain uses TRBV2 and TRBJ1-3; 9 nucleotides line up with TRBD1. This receptor was obtained from an adult in good health and CMV-seronegative. The sample was memory CD4+ T cells from blood. The chain's CDR3 is CASRGQGGSGNTIYF. In nucleotides, the CDR3 is TGTGCCAGCAGGGGACAGGGTGGCTCTGGAAACACCATATATTTT.